The entry below describes one T cell receptor beta chain. This entry belongs to a study of blood T cell repertoires in COVID-19. Study summary: The analysed material was cDNA or gDNA that came from T cells, B-cell-depleted T cells, or PBMCs.

The CDR3 is made up of 14 amino acids. V shed 8 bases, J shed 5 bases, and the junction held 11 bases outside the gene matches. Germline loops: CDR1 LNHDA, CDR2 SQIVND (reference sequence). Methods used by the authors: Cell counts per sample came from amplifying reference gene primers. Libraries were prepared by immunoSEQ multiplex PCR; TCRdb keeps only in-frame clonotypes and omits some of them. V and J calls and clone size are those listed in that table; D and trimming were worked out from the DNA. This sample has fewer than 80,000 clones, with roughly 91% found just once. The clonotype originates from a human donor in a cohort sampled during active COVID-19. Material: peripheral blood. The chain is built from TRBV19 and TRBJ2-5; 7 bases map to TRBD1. The CDR3 coding sequence is TGTGCCAGTGCCTCGGCAGGGGGTGGGGAGACCCAGTACTTC. It encodes CASASAGGGETQYF.